The entry below describes one T cell receptor (beta chain). Here immunoSEQ multiplex PCR was the method, and the copy in TCRdb shows in-frame clones only, minus some. The repertoire includes tens of thousands of clones, about 94% of them detected once, and about 0.25% sits in the top ten. The CDR3 covers 11 residues. The V end was cut by 6 bases, the J end by 6 bases, with 6 bases between. Germline loops: CDR1 LNHDA, CDR2 SQIVND (reference sequence). This sample is part of a study of technical replicates of blood from a handful of donors. The J gene is TRBJ2-4, the V gene TRBV19, with a weak D call TRBD2 (6 bases). The sequence was obtained from a human donor in good health. Material: T cells isolated from PBMCs. CDR3 sequence reads: CASRGGNIQYF. CDR3 in DNA: TGTGCCAGTAGGGGGGGAAACATTCAGTACTTC.